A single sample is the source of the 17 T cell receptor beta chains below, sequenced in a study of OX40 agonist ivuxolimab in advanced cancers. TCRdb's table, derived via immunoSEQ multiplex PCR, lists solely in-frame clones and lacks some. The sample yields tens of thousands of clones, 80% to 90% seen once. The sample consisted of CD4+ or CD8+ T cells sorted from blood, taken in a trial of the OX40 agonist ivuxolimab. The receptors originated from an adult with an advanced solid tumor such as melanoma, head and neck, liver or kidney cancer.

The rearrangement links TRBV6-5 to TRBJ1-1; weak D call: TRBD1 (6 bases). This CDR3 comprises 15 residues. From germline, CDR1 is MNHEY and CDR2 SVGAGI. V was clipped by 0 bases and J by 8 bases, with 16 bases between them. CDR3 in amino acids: CASSYSGGLSVEAFF. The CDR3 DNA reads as TGTGCCAGCAGTTACTCGGGGGGCCTCTCAGTAGAAGCTTTCTTT.

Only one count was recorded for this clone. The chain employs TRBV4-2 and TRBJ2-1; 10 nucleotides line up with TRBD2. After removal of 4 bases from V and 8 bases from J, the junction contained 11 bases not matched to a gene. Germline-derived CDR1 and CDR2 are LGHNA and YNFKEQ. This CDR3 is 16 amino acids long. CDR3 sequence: CASSRKSGREGDEQFF. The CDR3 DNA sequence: TGTGCCAGCAGCCGAAAAAGCGGGAGGGAAGGGGATGAGCAGTTCTTC.

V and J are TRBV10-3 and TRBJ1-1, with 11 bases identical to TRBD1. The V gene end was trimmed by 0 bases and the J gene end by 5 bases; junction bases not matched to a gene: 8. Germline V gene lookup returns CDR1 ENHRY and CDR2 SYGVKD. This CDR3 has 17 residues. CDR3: CAISESDRGQIRTEAFF. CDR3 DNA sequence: TGTGCCATCAGTGAGTCGGACAGGGGGCAGATAAGGACTGAAGCTTTCTTT.

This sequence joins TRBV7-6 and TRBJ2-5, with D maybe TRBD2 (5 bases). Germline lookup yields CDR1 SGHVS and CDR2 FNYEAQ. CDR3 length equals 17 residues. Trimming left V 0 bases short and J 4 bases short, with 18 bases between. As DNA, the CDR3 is TGTGCCAGCAGCTTAGCGGGTAATAGCGCGACCAGAGAGACCCAGTACTTC. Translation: CASSLAGNSATRETQYF.

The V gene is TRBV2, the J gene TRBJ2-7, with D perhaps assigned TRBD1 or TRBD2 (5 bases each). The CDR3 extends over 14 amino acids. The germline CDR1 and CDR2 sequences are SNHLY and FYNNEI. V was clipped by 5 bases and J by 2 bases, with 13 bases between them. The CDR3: CASSMAGRAYEQYF. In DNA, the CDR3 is TGTGCCAGCAGTATGGCAGGGCGGGCCTACGAGCAGTACTTC. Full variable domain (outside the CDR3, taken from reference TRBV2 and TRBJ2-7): EPEVTQTPSHQVTQMGQEVILRCVPISNHLYFYWYRQILGQKVEFLVSFYNNEISEKSEIFDDQFSVERPDGSNFTLKIRSTKLEDSAMYFCASSMAGRAYEQYFGPGTRLTVT.

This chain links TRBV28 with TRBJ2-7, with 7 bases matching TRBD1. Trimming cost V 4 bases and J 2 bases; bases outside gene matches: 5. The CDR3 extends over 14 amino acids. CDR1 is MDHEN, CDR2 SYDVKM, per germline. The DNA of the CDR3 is TGTGCCAGCAGTTCCCCGGGACAGCCCTACGAGCAGTACTTC. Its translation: CASSSPGQPYEQYF.

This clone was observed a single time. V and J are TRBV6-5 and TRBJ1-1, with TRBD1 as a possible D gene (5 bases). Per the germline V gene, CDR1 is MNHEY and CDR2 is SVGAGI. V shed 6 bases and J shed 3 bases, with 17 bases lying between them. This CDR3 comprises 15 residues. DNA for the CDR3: TGTGCCAGCAGCCCAAGGGAGGGGTGGTACACTGAAGCTTTCTTT. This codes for CASSPREGWYTEAFF.

The CDR3 here is CASNPSAQPYEQYF. DNA of the CDR3: TGTGCCAGCAACCCTAGCGCACAACCCTACGAGCAGTACTTC. The genes are TRBV9 and TRBJ2-7; a weak D match, TRBD2 (6 bases). Looked up from germline, CDR1 is SGDLS and CDR2 is YYNGEE. The V end lost 6 bases, the J end lost 2 bases, and 15 bases lay between the germline ends. The CDR3 has 14 amino acids.

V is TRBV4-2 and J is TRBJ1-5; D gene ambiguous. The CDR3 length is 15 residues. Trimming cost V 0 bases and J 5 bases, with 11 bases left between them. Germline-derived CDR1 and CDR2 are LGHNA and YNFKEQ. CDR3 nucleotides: TGTGCCAGCAGCCAAGATATGGGCGGTCATCAGCCCCAGCATTTT. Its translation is CASSQDMGGHQPQHF.

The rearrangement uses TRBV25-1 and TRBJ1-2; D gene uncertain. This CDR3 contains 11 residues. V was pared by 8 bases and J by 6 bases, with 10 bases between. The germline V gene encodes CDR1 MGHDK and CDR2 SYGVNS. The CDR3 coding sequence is TGTGCCAGCCTCGCGGCCCATGGCTACACCTTC. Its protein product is CASLAAHGYTF.

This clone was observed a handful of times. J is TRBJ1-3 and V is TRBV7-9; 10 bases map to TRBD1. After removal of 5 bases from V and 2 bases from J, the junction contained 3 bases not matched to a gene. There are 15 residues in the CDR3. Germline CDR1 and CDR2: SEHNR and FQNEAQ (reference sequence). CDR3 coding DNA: TGTGCCAGCAGCCGGGACAGGGGTGCTGGAAACACCATATATTTT. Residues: CASSRDRGAGNTIYF.

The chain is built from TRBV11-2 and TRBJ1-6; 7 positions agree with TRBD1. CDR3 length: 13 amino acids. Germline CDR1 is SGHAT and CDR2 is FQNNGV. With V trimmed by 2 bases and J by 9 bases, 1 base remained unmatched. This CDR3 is CASSLNRGSPLHF. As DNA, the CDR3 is TGTGCCAGCAGCTTAAACAGGGGTTCACCCCTCCACTTT.

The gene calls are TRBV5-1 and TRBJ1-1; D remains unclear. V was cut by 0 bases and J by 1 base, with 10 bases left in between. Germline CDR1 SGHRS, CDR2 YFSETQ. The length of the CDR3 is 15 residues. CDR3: CASSLARQENTEAFF. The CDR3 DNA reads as TGCGCCAGCAGCTTGGCCCGGCAGGAGAACACTGAAGCTTTCTTT.

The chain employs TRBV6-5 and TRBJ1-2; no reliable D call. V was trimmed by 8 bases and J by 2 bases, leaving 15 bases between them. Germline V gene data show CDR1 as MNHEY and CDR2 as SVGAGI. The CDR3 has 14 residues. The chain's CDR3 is CASRRRFANYGYTF. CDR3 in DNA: TGTGCCAGCCGACGGAGGTTCGCCAACTATGGCTACACCTTC.

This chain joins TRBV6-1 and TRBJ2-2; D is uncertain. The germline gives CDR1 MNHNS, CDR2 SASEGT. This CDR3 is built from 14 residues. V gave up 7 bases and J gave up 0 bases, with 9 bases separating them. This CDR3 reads CASIFSANTGELFF. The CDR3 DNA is TGTGCCAGCATCTTCAGTGCGAACACCGGGGAGCTGTTTTTT.

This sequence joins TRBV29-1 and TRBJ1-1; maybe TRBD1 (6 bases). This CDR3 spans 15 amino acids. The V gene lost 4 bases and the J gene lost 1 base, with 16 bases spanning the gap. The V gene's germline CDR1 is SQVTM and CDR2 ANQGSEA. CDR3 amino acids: CSVGGQLGSNTEAFF. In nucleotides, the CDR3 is TGCAGCGTTGGGGGACAATTGGGGTCGAACACTGAAGCTTTCTTT. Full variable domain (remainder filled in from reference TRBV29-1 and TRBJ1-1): SAVISQKPSRDICQRGTSLTIQCQVDSQVTMMFWYRQQPGQSLTLIATANQGSEATYESGFVIDKFPISRPNLTFSTLTVSNMSPEDSSIYLCSVGGQLGSNTEAFFGQGTRLTVV.

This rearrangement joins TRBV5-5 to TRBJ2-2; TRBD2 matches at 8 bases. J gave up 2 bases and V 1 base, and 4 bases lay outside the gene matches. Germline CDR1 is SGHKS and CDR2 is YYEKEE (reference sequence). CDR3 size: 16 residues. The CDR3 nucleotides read TGTGCCAGCAGCTTGCGGGGGGGATTCAACACCGGGGAGCTGTTTTTT. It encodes CASSLRGGFNTGELFF.